This T cell receptor beta chain was captured by sequencing in a study of radiotherapy plus CTLA-4 blockade in lung cancer (dated by TCRdb to the late 2010s). With regard to the full study: Among the enrolled patients, around 19% had an objective response, and 25% to 35% reached disease control.

Receptors were amplified or captured by the immunoSEQ multiplex PCR assay. Not all clones reach the TCRdb copy of this immuneACCESS table, which keeps in-frame sequences only. Checked studies attribute under half of the gap to unresolved V genes and leave the rest unexplained. The sample data list approximately 60,000 clones, and approximately 80% of these were observed just once. Around 4.8% of the sample lies in the top ten. Details on this clone: Its antigen remains undetermined. No base quality values were provided; no much bigger clone lies one nucleotide off.

V was cut back by 5 bases and J by 0 bases, leaving a gap of 11 bases between them. CDR1 is given as LNHDA and CDR2 as SQIVND, both from the germline V gene (reference sequence). Its CDR3 holds 15 amino acids, cysteine through phenylalanine. Only the CDR3 region is kept as DNA, spanning 45 bases read in frame from base 1. Beyond this particular receptor, the publication reports: The strongest predictors of response, as reported, were early dynamic changes in blood T cell clones along with a rise in serum interferon-beta after radiation. After treatment with radiotherapy and ipilimumab, TCR clones that originated in tumors expanded in peripheral blood.

The study evaluated CTLA-4 blockade (ipilimumab) given together with focal radiation therapy in patients who had chemo-refractory metastatic non-small-cell lung cancer. The chain is encoded by TRBV19 joined to TRBJ2-1; the D gene is not confidently resolved. The source was peripheral blood, collected from a patient treated with radiotherapy plus ipilimumab. The origin of this receptor is a human donor with non-small cell lung cancer who had a complete response to radiotherapy plus ipilimumab. The DNA sequence is TGTGCCAGTAGTCTCAACCACCTCTCCTACAATGAGCAGTTCTTC. It is translated as CASSLNHLSYNEQFF.